The following is a TCR beta chain sequence with its context. Repertoires were generated with immunoSEQ multiplex PCR, while TCRdb's copy carries only in-frame clones and drops some. The repertoire holds 140,000 to 150,000 clones, with around 90% as singletons. This sample was included in a study of blood T cell repertoires in COVID-19. Study-level background: COVID-19 samples collected from the United States, Italy and Spain covered acute and convalescent phases. PBMCs, B-cell-depleted T cells, or T cells provided the cDNA or gDNA that made up the material.

Residents of 24 US areas, aged roughly 18 to 89 years, made up the participants. Germline trimming cut 3 bases from V and 1 base from J; bases unmatched to any gene: 3. The CDR3 runs 16 residues. The germline V gene encodes CDR1 ENHRY and CDR2 SYGVKD. This chain links TRBV10-3 with TRBJ1-5; 10 bases line up with TRBD1. Sequencing was done on a sample of PBMCs or T cells enriched from blood (not recorded which). This TCR derives from a middle-aged woman who had been exposed to COVID-19. This chain's CDR3 is CAISDGTGVSNQPQHF. The DNA of the CDR3 is TGTGCCATCAGTGACGGGACAGGGGTAAGCAATCAGCCCCAGCATTTT.